The present entry profiles one TCR beta chain with its context. Its antigen is unidentified. Other DNA sequences from this sample encode an identical CDR3 as well. From germline, CDR1 is KGHSH and CDR2 LQKENI. Trimming took off 2 bases at V and 1 base at J, with 8 bases between the two ends. This CDR3 has 14 residues. This sample stems from a study of cytomegalovirus exposure and HLA in healthy donors. As for the study in general: The approximately 680 first-cohort repertoires and the roughly 130 validation repertoires shared the same platform, a later analysis reported.

The protocol was immunoSEQ multiplex PCR, while the TCRdb copy is restricted to in-frame clones and leaves out a portion. Seen here are approximately 72,000 clones, about 95% observed once, and the top ten hold 0.55% to 0.8%. Study results and caveats: Altogether, 170 or so TCR beta chains were recorded as cytomegalovirus-associated.

This TCR derives from a woman aged 18-29 years in good health and CMV-seronegative. Specimen: PBMCs. The V call is TRBV18, the J call TRBJ1-1; TRBD1 is a possible D gene (5 bases). The CDR3 bases are TGTGCCAGCTCACCATTAGGGGAGAACACTGAAGCTTTCTTT. Translation: CASSPLGENTEAFF.